This entry features one TCR beta chain sequence. The data derive from a study of blood T cell repertoires in COVID-19. Overall study: The United States, Italy and Spain provided the acute and convalescent COVID-19 samples. PBMCs, B-cell-depleted T cells, or T cells provided the cDNA or gDNA that made up the material.

Original processing methods: Reference gene primer amplification in the assay estimated nucleated cell counts. Profiled with immunoSEQ multiplex PCR; TCRdb holds only in-frame clones, not every one. V, J and clone size derive from that table, while D and trimming were established from the DNA sequence. The sample consists of approximately 150,000 clones, about 80% of them appearing once. Unmatched junction bases numbered 10, after V lost 4 bases and J lost 0 bases. This CDR3 spans 17 amino acids. CDR1 is SGHKS and CDR2 is YYEKEE in the germline V gene (reference sequence). This sequence joins TRBV5-5 and TRBJ2-7; 10 nucleotides agree with TRBD2. Material: peripheral blood. The sequence was collected from a woman of 80 years or more with acute or convalescent COVID-19. The CDR3 bases are TGTGCCAGCAGCAGTCACCGCCAGCGGGGGGGCTCCTACGAGCAGTACTTC. Protein: CASSSHRQRGGSYEQYF. Looking up the rest from reference TRBV5-5 and TRBJ2-7 gives the full variable domain: DAGVTQSPTHLIKTRGQQVTLRCSPISGHKSVSWYQQVLGQGPQFIFQYYEKEERGRGNFPDRFSARQFPNYSSELNVNALLLGDSALYLCASSSHRQRGGSYEQYFGPGTRLTVT.